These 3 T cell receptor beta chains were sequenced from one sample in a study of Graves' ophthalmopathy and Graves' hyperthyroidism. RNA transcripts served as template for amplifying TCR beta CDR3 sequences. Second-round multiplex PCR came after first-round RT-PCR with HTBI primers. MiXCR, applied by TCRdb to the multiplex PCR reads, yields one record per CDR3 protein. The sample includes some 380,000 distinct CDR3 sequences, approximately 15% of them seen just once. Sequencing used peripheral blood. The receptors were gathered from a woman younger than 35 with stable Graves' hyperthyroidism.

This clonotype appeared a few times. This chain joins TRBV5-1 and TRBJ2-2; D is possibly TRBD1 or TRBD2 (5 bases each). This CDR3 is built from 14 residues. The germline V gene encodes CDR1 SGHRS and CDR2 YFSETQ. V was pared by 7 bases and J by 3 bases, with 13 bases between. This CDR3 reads CASRGAADTGELFF. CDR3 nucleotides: TGCGCCAGCCGGGGCGCGGCGGACACCGGGGAGCTGTTTTTT.

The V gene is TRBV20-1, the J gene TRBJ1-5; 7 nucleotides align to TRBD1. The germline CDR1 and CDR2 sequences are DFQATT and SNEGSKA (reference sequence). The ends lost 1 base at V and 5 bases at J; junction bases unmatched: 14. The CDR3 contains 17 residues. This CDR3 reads CSARAPRTNRGHQPQHF. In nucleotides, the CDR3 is TGCAGTGCTAGAGCCCCCAGGACAAACAGGGGCCATCAGCCCCAGCATTTT.

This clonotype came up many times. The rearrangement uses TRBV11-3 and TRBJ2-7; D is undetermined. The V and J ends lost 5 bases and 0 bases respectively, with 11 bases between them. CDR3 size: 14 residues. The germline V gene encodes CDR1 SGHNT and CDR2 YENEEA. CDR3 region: CASSGRPRSYEQYF. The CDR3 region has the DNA TGTGCCAGCAGCGGGCGCCCGCGCTCCTACGAGCAGTACTTC.